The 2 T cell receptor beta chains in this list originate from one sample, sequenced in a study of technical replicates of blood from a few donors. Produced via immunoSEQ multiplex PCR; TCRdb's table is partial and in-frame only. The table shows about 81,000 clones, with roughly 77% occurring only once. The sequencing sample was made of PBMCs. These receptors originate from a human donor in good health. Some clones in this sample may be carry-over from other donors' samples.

In nucleotides, the CDR3 is TGTGCCAGCAGCCCCAGGCCACGGATTCAAGAGACCCAGTACTTC. Amino acid sequence: CASSPRPRIQETQYF. The V and J genes are TRBV7-6 and TRBJ2-5; no firm D call. The V end lost 5 bases, the J end lost 2 bases, and 15 bases lay between the germline ends. The CDR3 contains 15 residues. Germline loops: CDR1 SGHVS, CDR2 FNYEAQ.

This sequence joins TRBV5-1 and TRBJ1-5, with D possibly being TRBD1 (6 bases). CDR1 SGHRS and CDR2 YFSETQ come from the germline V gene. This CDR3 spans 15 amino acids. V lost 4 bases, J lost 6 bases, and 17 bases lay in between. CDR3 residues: CASSPGGLGGQPQHF. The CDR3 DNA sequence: TGCGCCAGCAGCCCGGGGGGGCTAGGCGGTCAGCCCCAGCATTTT.